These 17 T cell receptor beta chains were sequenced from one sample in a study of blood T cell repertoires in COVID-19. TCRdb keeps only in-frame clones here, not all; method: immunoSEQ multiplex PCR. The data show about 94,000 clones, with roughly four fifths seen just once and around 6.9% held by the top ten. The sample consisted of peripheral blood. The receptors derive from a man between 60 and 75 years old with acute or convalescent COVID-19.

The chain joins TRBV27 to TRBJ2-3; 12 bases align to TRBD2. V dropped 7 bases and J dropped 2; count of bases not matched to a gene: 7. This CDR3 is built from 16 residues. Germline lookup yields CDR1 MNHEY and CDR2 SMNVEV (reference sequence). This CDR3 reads CASTSRLAGVTDTQYF. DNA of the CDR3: TGTGCCAGCACCTCCCGACTAGCGGGAGTCACAGATACGCAGTATTTT.

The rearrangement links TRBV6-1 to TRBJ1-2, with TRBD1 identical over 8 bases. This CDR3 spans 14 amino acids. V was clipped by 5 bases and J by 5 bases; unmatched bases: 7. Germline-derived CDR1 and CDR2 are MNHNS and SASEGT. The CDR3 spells CASSSRRDRYGYTF. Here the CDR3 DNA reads TGTGCCAGCAGTTCCCGGAGGGACAGGTATGGCTACACCTTC.

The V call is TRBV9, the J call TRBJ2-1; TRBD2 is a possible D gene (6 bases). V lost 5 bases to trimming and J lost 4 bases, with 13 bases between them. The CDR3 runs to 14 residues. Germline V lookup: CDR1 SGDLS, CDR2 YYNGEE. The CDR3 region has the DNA TGTGCCAGCAGTCCTCTTGGGGGGTACAATGAGCAGTTCTTC. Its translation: CASSPLGGYNEQFF.

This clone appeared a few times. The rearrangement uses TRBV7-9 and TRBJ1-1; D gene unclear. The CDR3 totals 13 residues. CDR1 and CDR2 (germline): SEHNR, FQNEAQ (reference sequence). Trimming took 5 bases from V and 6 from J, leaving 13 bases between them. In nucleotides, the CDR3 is TGTGCCAGCAGCCCGAGAGGGATCGCTGAAGCTTTCTTT. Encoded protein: CASSPRGIAEAFF.

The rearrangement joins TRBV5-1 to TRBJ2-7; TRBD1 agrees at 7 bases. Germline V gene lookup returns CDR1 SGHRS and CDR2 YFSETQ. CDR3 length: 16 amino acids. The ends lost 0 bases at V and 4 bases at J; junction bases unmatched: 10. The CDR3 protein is CASSLGTGTEFYEQYF. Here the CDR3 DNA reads TGCGCCAGCAGCTTGGGAACCGGGACAGAATTTTACGAGCAGTACTTC. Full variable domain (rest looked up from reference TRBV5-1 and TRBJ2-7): KAGVTQTPRYLIKTRGQQVTLSCSPISGHRSVSWYQQTPGQGLQFLFEYFSETQRNKGNFPGRFSGRQFSNSRSEMNVSTLELGDSALYLCASSLGTGTEFYEQYFGPGTRLTVT.

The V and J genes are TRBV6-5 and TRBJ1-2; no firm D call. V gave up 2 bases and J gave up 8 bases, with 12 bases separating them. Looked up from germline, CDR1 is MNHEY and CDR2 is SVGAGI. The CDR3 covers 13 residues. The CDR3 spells CASSYMYRGGYTF. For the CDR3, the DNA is TGTGCCAGCAGTTACATGTACAGAGGGGGCTACACCTTC.

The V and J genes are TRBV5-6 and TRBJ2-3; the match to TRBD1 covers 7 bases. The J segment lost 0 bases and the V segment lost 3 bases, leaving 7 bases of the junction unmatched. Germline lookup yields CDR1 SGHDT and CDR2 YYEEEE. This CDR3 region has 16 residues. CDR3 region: CASSSSGTASTDTQYF. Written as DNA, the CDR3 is TGTGCCAGCAGCTCCTCCGGGACAGCTAGCACAGATACGCAGTATTTT.

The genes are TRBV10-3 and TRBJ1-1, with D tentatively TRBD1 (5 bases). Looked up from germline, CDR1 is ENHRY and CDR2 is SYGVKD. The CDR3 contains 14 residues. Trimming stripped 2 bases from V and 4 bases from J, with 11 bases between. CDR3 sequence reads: CAISEVGPGTEAFF. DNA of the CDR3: TGTGCCATCAGTGAGGTGGGGCCAGGCACTGAAGCTTTCTTT.

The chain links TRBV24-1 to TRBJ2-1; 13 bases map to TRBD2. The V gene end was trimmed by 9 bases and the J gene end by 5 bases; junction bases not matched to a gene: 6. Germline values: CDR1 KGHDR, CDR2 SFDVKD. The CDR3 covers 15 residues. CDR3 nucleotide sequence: TGTGCCACCGCCCACGGGACTAGCGGGAACAATGAGCAGTTCTTC. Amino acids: CATAHGTSGNNEQFF.

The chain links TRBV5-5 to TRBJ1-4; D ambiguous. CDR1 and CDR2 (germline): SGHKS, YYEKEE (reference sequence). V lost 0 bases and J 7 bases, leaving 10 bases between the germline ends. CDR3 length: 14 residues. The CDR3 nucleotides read TGTGCCAGCAGCTTGGACCAGTCCTCTGAAAAACTGTTTTTT. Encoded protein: CASSLDQSSEKLFF.

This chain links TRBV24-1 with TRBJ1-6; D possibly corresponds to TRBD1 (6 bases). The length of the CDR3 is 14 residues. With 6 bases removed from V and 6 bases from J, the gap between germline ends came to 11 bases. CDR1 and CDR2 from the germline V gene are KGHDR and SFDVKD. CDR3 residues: CATSSAGVNSPLHF. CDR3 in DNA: TGTGCCACCAGTTCGGCAGGGGTTAATTCACCCCTCCACTTT.

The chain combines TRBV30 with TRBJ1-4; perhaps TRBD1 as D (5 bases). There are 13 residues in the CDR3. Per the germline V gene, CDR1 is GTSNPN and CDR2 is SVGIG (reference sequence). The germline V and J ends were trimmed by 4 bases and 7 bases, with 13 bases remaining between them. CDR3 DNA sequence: TGTGCCTGGACCCTCGGGGGTGGTGAAAAACTGTTTTTT. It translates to CAWTLGGGEKLFF.

CDR3 in amino acids: CASVPGTGGGETQYF. CDR3 coding DNA: TGTGCCAGCGTTCCCGGGACAGGGGGAGGAGAGACCCAGTACTTC. The V call is TRBV18, the J call TRBJ2-5, with 11 positions matching TRBD1. CDR1 is KGHSH, CDR2 LQKENI, per germline. CDR3 length equals 15 residues. The V segment lost 8 bases and the J segment 4 bases; nucleotides outside the gene matches: 9. The full variable domain, completed using reference TRBV18 and TRBJ2-5, is NAGVMQNPRHLVRRRGQEARLRCSPMKGHSHVYWYRQLPEEGLKFMVYLQKENIIDESGMPKERFSAEFPKEGPSILRIQQVVRGDSAAYFCASVPGTGGGETQYFGPGTRLLVL.

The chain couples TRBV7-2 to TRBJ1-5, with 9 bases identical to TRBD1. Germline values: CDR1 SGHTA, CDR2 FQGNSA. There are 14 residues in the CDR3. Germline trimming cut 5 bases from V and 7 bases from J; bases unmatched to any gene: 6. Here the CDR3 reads CASSPQGAKQPQHF. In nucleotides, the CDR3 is TGTGCCAGCAGCCCACAGGGGGCGAAACAGCCCCAGCATTTT.

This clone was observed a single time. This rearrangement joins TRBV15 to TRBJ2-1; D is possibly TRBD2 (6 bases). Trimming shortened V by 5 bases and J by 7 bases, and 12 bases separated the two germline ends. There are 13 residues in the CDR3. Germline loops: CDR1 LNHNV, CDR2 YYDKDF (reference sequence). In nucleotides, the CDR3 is TGTGCCACCAGCCAAGGCGGGGCGAATGAGCAGTTCTTC. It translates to CATSQGGANEQFF. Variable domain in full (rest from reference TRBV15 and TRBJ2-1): DAMVIQNPRYQVTQFGKPVTLSCSQTLNHNVMYWYQQKSSQAPKLLFHYYDKDFNNEADTPDNFQSRRPNTSFCFLDIRSPGLGDTAMYLCATSQGGANEQFFGPGTRLTVL.

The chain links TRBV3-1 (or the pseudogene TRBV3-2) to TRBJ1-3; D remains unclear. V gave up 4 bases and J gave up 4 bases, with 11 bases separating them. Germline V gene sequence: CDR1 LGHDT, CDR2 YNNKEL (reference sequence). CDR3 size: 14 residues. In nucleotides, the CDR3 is TGTGCCAGCAGCCGGGCCGGATCGGGAAACACCATATATTTT. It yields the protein CASSRAGSGNTIYF.

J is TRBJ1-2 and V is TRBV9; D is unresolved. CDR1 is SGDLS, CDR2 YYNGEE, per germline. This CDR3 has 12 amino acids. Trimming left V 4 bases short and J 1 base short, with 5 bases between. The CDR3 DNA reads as TGTGCCAGCAGCTTGAGTAACTATGGCTACACCTTC. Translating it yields CASSLSNYGYTF.